This TCR beta chain was sequenced in a study of shared clonotypes between healthy human individuals (dated by TCRdb to about 2020). Turning to the overall study: The cohort comprised two women and a few men aged 18 to 49 years. For each donor, CD4 naive and CD4 memory were each run on three plates, CD8 naive on two plates, and CD8 memory on one plate. To estimate repertoire size and how much clonotype sharing occurs between individuals, the study deeply sequenced the blood TCR repertoires of five healthy adults. To increase sequencing depth and limit assay-specific biases, TCR repertoire library preparation and sequencing were carried out by different laboratories using diverse techniques. Leukapheresis yielded between about 0.8 and 8.9 billion PBMCs per donor. Beyond this particular receptor, the publication reports: Across a few donors, roughly 5.1% of naive CD4, over 3% of naive CD8, 2% to 2.5% of memory CD4, and roughly 0.41% of memory CD8 clonotypes were shared. Incomplete sequencing was indicated by rarefaction of sorted-subset datasets, despite the large sequencing depth. Pairwise subsampling led to the expectation that sequencing depth would affect the degree of clonotype sharing among donors. Sampling was restricted to blood, and TCR repertoires in tissues likely differ from the TCR repertoires found in blood. Clonotypes shared by all four sorted-subset donors showed higher generation probabilities than non-shared clonotypes. Naive subsets generally had larger estimated clonotype richness than memory subsets did. The genetic and exposure-history diversity represented was limited by the small number of donors.

Note on this clone: Its target antigen remains unknown. No qualities accompany the bases; no much larger clone lies one base away.

The donors were healthy, HIV-negative adults who had no recently reported acute infections or vaccinations. Every donor was a Caucasian adult residing in Nashville, Tennessee, USA. Magnetic negative selection was used to enrich CD4+ T cells, after which naive cells were positively selected on CD45RA and the negative fraction became the memory subset. Blood was obtained by leukapheresis, after which PBMCs were separated by Ficoll-Histopaque density gradient centrifugation and cryopreserved in liquid nitrogen vapor phase. Analytical flow cytometry was used to check the purity and quantity of each magnetically sorted T cell population. Each sorted fraction had its genomic DNA isolated and then quantified by UV absorbance on a Nanodrop 2000c. Using the deep immunoSEQ assay, TCR CDR3 regions were amplified from genomic DNA by multiplex PCR. For each cell subset, the extracted genomic DNA was distributed evenly across all wells of several immunoSEQ 96-well plates, and each plate served as one replicate. For sorted subsets, 200 to 250 ng of genomic DNA, equivalent to 25,000 to 35,000 T cell genomes, went into each replicate PCR. Purified libraries were quantified with a Qubit 3.0 fluorometer, sized on a Bioanalyzer 2100, and re-quantified with the KAPA Library Quantification kit. Every immunoSEQ 96-well plate was sequenced on a separate single-read 150-cycle Illumina NextSeq 550 flow cell. The paper's processing steps were these. The immunoSEQ output contained only junctional sequences without quality scores, so filtering could not match that applied to full-length reads. Sequences were annotated with PyIR, a Python wrapper for IgBLAST v1.9, and V/J genes and CDR3 were assigned using IMGT germline references. Reads were filtered out if the reads had weak V/J assignments (E-value above 1e-6), no CDR3, stop codons, out-of-frame junctions, or ambiguous translated residues. V3J clonotypes were defined as sequences sharing the same inferred V gene, J gene, and CDR3 amino acid sequence. The percentage overlap between two repertoires was calculated by dividing the number of shared unique clonotypes by the size of the smaller repertoire. Repertoire richness was assessed with RTK rarefaction, the Chao1 estimator, and Recon v2.1 estimates of unobserved clonotypes. Generation probabilities were computed with OLGA for all TCRbeta clonotypes obtained by the gDNA method from a handful of donors. The table comes from immuneACCESS by way of TCRdb, which keeps in-frame sequences with V and J called. Part of the clones is missing from these tables; in studies checked, under half for an unresolved V gene and the rest for unknown reasons. V and J calls and clone size are copied from that table; D and trimming were computed from the DNA. The sample records fewer than 200,000 clones, approximately 61% of which are singletons. The top ten constitute over 9.5% of the sample.

The TCR was taken from a young man in good health. Sequencing was carried out using memory CD4+ T cells sorted from blood. The sample's cell subset or site label, decoded: CD45RA-negative fraction.

The CDR3 region reads CASSSTPDSSTEAFF. In nucleotides, the sequence is TGTGCCAGCAGCTCGACGCCGGACAGTTCTACTGAAGCTTTCTTT. Here the chain combines TRBV5-4 and TRBJ1-1; the D gene is perhaps TRBD1, on 6 matching bases. V is clipped by 3 bases and J by 5 bases, and the sequence between their germline boundaries is 17 bases long. From its cysteine to its phenylalanine, the CDR3 spans 15 amino acids. Here the CDR3 DNA is all that survives: 45 bases in frame from base 1. The germline V gene (reference sequence) supplies CDR1 SGHNT and CDR2 YYREEE.